The clone carrying this T cell receptor beta chain showed up just a few times. Antigen specificity is unknown. The sample comes from a study of blood T cells in healthy people across ages. General study findings and limits: CMV infection status of these donors was not known.

Next came a second PCR, run for about 7 to 12 cycles, which used a sample-barcoded 5' primer along with a J-beta primer mix. TCRdb passed the 5' RACE reads through MiXCR, listing each CDR3 protein once. The sample contains about 1.8 million distinct CDR3 sequences, just under 50% of which appear only once. Healthy individuals of Caucasian origin from Russia, aged roughly 6 to 90, served as donors. This CDR3 is 15 amino acids long. Germline V gene lookup returns CDR1 SGHAT and CDR2 FQNNGV. Trimming left V 6 bases short and J 2 bases short, with 16 bases between. The receptor was derived from a woman between 40 and 55 years old in good health. The chain couples TRBV11-2 to TRBJ2-5; D possibly uses TRBD1 or TRBD2 (5 bases each). The source material was blood. The DNA for the CDR3 is TGTGCCAGCAGTCGGGGATTGGGGCCTCAAGAGACCCAGTACTTC. Protein product: CASSRGLGPQETQYF.